The source of this TCR beta chain is a study of T cell responses to AZD1222 COVID-19 vaccine. Looking at the study overall: Whether given at about 4 or about 12 weeks, second doses were pooled.

The data were produced by immunoSEQ multiplex PCR, yet TCRdb's version contains in-frame clones alone and is incomplete. The sample carries more than 80,000 clones, around 90% recorded once. Germline loops: CDR1 ENHRY, CDR2 SYGVKD. The CDR3 covers 17 residues. V was clipped by 2 bases and J by 4 bases; unmatched bases: 12. The clonotype originates from an adult in good health. The chain recombines TRBV10-3 with TRBJ2-5; 8 nucleotides line up with TRBD1. This sample comprised peripheral blood, obtained on day 0 of AZD1222 vaccination. CDR3 protein: CAISEKSGQGVLETQYF. DNA for the CDR3: TGTGCCATCAGTGAGAAGTCCGGACAGGGAGTTTTAGAGACCCAGTACTTC.